Sequencing of this T cell receptor (beta chain) was carried out in a study of radiation and T cells in renal cell carcinoma. General study results and limits: No pretreatment tumor biopsies were available for baseline clonotypes.

CDR3 size: 16 residues. Per germline, CDR1 SGHVS and CDR2 FQNEAQ. V was clipped by 0 bases and J by 0 bases, with 9 bases between them. Repertoires were generated with immunoSEQ multiplex PCR, while TCRdb's copy carries only in-frame clones and drops some. Among some 43,000 clones, roughly 80% were seen once, and the ten largest hold 25% to 35%. Time point noted: blood 4 weeks post-SBRT, at nephrectomy. Treatment meaning: 15 Gy SBRT to primary tumor, nephrectomy 4 weeks later. Nephrectomy followed 15 Gy stereotactic body radiation by 4 weeks. Radiation-treated patients gave blood at baseline, week 2 and week 4. The tumor was a clear cell renal cell carcinoma. This clone appeared a few times. What it binds is not known.

The sequence was obtained from a woman aged 65 to 85 with renal cell carcinoma. The genes are TRBV7-8 and TRBJ1-5; no clear D gene. The material sequenced was blood, taken from a patient whose treatment included radiotherapy and nephrectomy. The chain's CDR3 is CASSLAFHYSNQPQHF. The CDR3 DNA reads as TGTGCCAGCAGCTTAGCGTTCCATTATAGCAATCAGCCCCAGCATTTT.